One sample yielded the 18 T cell receptor beta chains listed below, sequenced in a study. Tregs were sorted as CD4+CD25+CD127-/low cells. One entry per CDR3 protein, called by TCRdb with MiXCR from the 5' RACE reads. Here the sample spans fewer than 65,000 distinct CDR3 sequences, less than 25% being singletons. What was sequenced was tumor-infiltrating Tregs sorted from the breast tumor. These receptor sequences come from a female donor with breast cancer.

This clonotype turned up a few times. This chain uses TRBV7-6 with TRBJ2-7; perhaps TRBD2 as D (6 bases). This CDR3 contains 16 residues. CDR1 is SGHVS and CDR2 is FNYEAQ in the germline V gene. V lost 1 base, J lost 2 bases, and 15 bases lay in between. In DNA, the CDR3 is TGTGCCAGCAGCTTAGTAGCGGACTCTGTCACCTACGAGCAGTACTTC. It encodes CASSLVADSVTYEQYF.

This clonotype has more than one count but fewer than ten. The V gene is TRBV6-2 or TRBV6-3, the J gene TRBJ1-1, with D perhaps TRBD1 (6 bases). Trimming pared 8 bases from V and 0 bases from J, leaving 13 bases between. The CDR3 length is 14 residues. The germline V gene encodes CDR1 MNHEY and CDR2 SVGEGT. The CDR3 DNA follows: TGTGCCAGCCTAAGAGGGGGGTTGAACACTGAAGCTTTCTTT. As protein: CASLRGGLNTEAFF.

The CDR3 sequence: CASSVGDRLYGYTF. In DNA form, the CDR3 reads TGTGCCAGCAGCGTAGGGGACAGGCTCTATGGCTACACCTTC. The chain couples TRBV9 to TRBJ1-2; 8 bases align to TRBD1. V lost 0 bases to trimming and J lost 4 bases; unmatched junction nucleotides: 2. The CDR3 has 14 residues. The germline V gene encodes CDR1 SGDLS and CDR2 YYNGEE.

The sample holds a few counts of this clonotype. The chain joins TRBV20-1 to TRBJ2-1; 8 bases fit TRBD2. CDR3 length: 17 residues. From germline, CDR1 is DFQATT and CDR2 SNEGSKA (reference sequence). After removal of 4 bases from V and 6 bases from J, the junction contained 17 bases not matched to a gene. DNA of the CDR3: TGCAGTGCTAAGACCTCTCGCGGGAGGATCTTAGGCAATGAGCAGTTCTTC. It yields the protein CSAKTSRGRILGNEQFF.

This clonotype is labeled as medium-sized (0.01 to 0.1%). CDR3 amino acids: CSARMPEYNEQFF. CDR3 sequence (DNA): TGCAGTGCTAGAATGCCAGAATACAATGAGCAGTTCTTC. V and J are TRBV20-1 and TRBJ2-1, with no clear D. The CDR3 consists of 13 residues. V was cut by 2 bases and J by 4 bases, with 9 bases left in between. Germline V CDR1 and CDR2: DFQATT, SNEGSKA (reference sequence).

A note on this clonotype: A much more abundant neighbour one base away suggests this may be a read error. The chain links TRBV7-9 to TRBJ2-3; D remains ambiguous. The CDR3 consists of 15 residues. Looked up from germline, CDR1 is SEHNR and CDR2 is FQNEAQ (reference sequence). CDR3 sequence reads: CASGLGSVFTDTQYF. In DNA, the CDR3 is TGTGCCAGCGGCTTAGGGTCCGTGTTCACAGATACGCAGTATTTT.

The genes are TRBV30 and TRBJ1-2; TRBD1 might be the D (5 bases). CDR3 size: 12 residues. Germline values: CDR1 GTSNPN, CDR2 SVGIG (reference sequence). V was cut by 0 bases and J by 12 bases, with 14 bases left in between. In DNA, the CDR3 is TGTGCCTGGAGTGTAGGCCCGGGGGTGAACACCTTC. This codes for CAWSVGPGVNTF.

This clonotype was observed a handful of times. The rearrangement joins TRBV7-8 to TRBJ2-3, with a tentative D call TRBD2 (5 bases). CDR3 length equals 16 residues. Trimming took off 5 bases at V and 2 bases at J, with 17 bases between the two ends. Germline lookup yields CDR1 SGHVS and CDR2 FQNEAQ. This CDR3 reads CASSRSLSGDTDTQYF. The CDR3 nucleotides are TGTGCCAGCAGCCGAAGCTTGAGCGGCGACACAGATACGCAGTATTTT.

The gene calls are TRBV18 and TRBJ1-3; D is ambiguous. CDR3 size: 16 residues. CDR1 is KGHSH and CDR2 is LQKENI in the germline V gene. Trimming removed 3 bases from V and 4 bases from J, with 16 bases in between. In DNA form, the CDR3 reads TGTGCCAGCTCACCCCTCGCGGGCGGGAACGGAAACACCATATATTTT. Translating gives CASSPLAGGNGNTIYF.

This clonotype showed up many times. J is TRBJ2-3 and V is TRBV7-2; a weak D match, TRBD1 (5 bases). Germline V gives CDR1 SGHTA, CDR2 FQGNSA. This CDR3 region has 15 residues. The V end lost 10 bases, the J end lost 4 bases, and 21 bases lay between the germline ends. The CDR3 sequence is CANQRTPLGADTQYF. CDR3 in DNA: TGTGCCAACCAGAGGACCCCTTTAGGGGCAGATACGCAGTATTTT.

The sample holds many counts of this clonotype. The V call is TRBV6-2 or TRBV6-3, the J call TRBJ2-5, with unresolved D. This CDR3 is built from 12 residues. CDR1 and CDR2 from the germline V gene are MNHEY and SVGEGT. V was shortened by 3 bases and J by 7 bases, with 9 bases between the two germline ends. CDR3 residues: CASSYEVGTQYF. CDR3 in DNA: TGTGCCAGCAGTTATGAAGTGGGGACCCAGTACTTC.

This clonotype was observed a few times. CDR3 sequence: CSARDWRTSGSNEQFF. The CDR3 DNA reads TGCAGTGCTAGAGATTGGAGGACTAGCGGGAGTAATGAGCAGTTCTTC. The chain couples TRBV20-1 to TRBJ2-1; 13 nucleotides align to TRBD2. CDR3 length: 16 amino acids. Germline CDR1 and CDR2: DFQATT and SNEGSKA (reference sequence). Germline trimming cut 0 bases from V and 7 bases from J; bases unmatched to any gene: 6.

This clonotype was detected only a few times. The gene calls are TRBV4-1 and TRBJ2-1; either TRBD1 or TRBD2 may fit D (5 bases each). The CDR3 extends over 15 amino acids. V was shortened by 1 base and J by 8 bases, with 15 bases between the two germline ends. Looked up from germline, CDR1 is MGHRA and CDR2 is YSYEKL. In DNA, the CDR3 is TGCGCCAGCAGCCAAGTGGGACGAAGGATGGATGAGCAGTTCTTC. This translates into CASSQVGRRMDEQFF.

This chain uses TRBV20-1 with TRBJ2-3; 10 bases fit TRBD2. The ends lost 8 bases at V and 4 bases at J; junction bases unmatched: 6. This CDR3 spans 13 amino acids. CDR1 is DFQATT, CDR2 SNEGSKA, per germline (reference sequence). The CDR3 loop is CSPGTSDADTQYF. The DNA of the CDR3 is TGCAGTCCCGGGACTAGCGATGCAGATACGCAGTATTTT.

The chain is built from TRBV7-9 and TRBJ2-4; D might be TRBD2 (5 bases). Germline CDR1 reads SEHNR; CDR2 reads FQNEAQ (reference sequence). The CDR3 length is 17 residues. The V gene lost 3 bases and the J gene lost 0 bases, with 15 bases spanning the gap. The CDR3 reads CASSLETQTIAKNIQYF. CDR3 bases: TGTGCCAGCAGCTTGGAAACACAGACTATAGCCAAAAACATTCAGTACTTC.

The chain carries TRBV11-2 and TRBJ1-2; 11 bases map to TRBD1. The junction had 4 bases not matched to a gene; V was cut back by 3 bases and J by 7 bases. Germline-derived CDR1 and CDR2 are SGHAT and FQNNGV. The CDR3 is 14 residues long. The CDR3 coding sequence is TGTGCCAGCAGCTTCGGGACAGGGGGTCGTGGCTACACCTTC. This sequence encodes CASSFGTGGRGYTF.

The table lists this clonotype with a few counts. The rearrangement joins TRBV7-9 to TRBJ1-1; 7 bases are shared with TRBD1. V lost 4 bases to trimming and J lost 0 bases; unmatched junction nucleotides: 11. CDR1 is SEHNR, CDR2 FQNEAQ, per germline (reference sequence). The CDR3 length is 17 residues. The DNA of the CDR3 is TGTGCCAGCAGCTACCGTCCGGGACAGATACTGAACACTGAAGCTTTCTTT. As protein: CASSYRPGQILNTEAFF. Full variable domain (remainder filled in from reference TRBV7-9 and TRBJ1-1): DTGVSQNPRHKITKRGQNVTFRCDPISEHNRLYWYRQTLGQGPEFLTYFQNEAQLEKSRLLSDRFSAERPKGSFSTLEIQRTEQGDSAMYLCASSYRPGQILNTEAFFGQGTRLTVV.

The rearrangement joins TRBV9 to TRBJ2-2; possibly TRBD1 for D (5 bases). Trimming shortened V by 5 bases and J by 0 bases, and 8 bases separated the two germline ends. CDR3 length equals 14 residues. Looked up from germline, CDR1 is SGDLS and CDR2 is YYNGEE. CDR3 DNA: TGTGCCAGCAGAGGGGATACGAACACCGGGGAGCTGTTTTTT. Translating gives CASRGDTNTGELFF.